The entry below describes one T cell receptor beta chain. This sample is part of a study of long-term antiretroviral therapy in people with HIV. It was version v3.0 of the immunoSEQ assay that was run at survey level. Method: immunoSEQ multiplex PCR; TCRdb's copy keeps in-frame clones and lacks some. Of about 15,000 clones in the sample, 88% were seen once. Germline values: CDR1 LNHDA, CDR2 SQIVND (reference sequence). The CDR3 loop spans 15 amino acids. Losses at the gene ends were 4 bases for V and 0 bases for J; bases not matched to a gene: 6. This sequence joins TRBV19 and TRBJ2-7, with 7 bases that match TRBD1. This specimen was unsorted PBMCs, taken 2.3 years before starting antiretroviral therapy. This sequence was found in a woman in her 30s with HIV. The DNA of the CDR3 is TGTGCCAGTAGTAGAAAGACAGGGAGCTCCTACGAGCAGTACTTC. Protein product: CASSRKTGSSYEQYF.